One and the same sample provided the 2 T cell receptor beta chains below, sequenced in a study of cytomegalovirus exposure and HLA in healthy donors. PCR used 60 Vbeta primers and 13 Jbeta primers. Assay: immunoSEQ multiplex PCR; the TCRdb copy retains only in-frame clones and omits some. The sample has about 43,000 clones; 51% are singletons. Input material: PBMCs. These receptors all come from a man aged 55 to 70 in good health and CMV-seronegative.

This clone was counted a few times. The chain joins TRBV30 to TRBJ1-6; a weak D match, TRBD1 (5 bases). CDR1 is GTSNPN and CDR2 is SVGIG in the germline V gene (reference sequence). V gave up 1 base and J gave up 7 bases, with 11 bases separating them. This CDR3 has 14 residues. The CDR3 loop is CAWSAPGENSPLHF. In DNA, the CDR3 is TGTGCCTGGAGTGCCCCGGGGGAAAATTCACCCCTCCACTTT.

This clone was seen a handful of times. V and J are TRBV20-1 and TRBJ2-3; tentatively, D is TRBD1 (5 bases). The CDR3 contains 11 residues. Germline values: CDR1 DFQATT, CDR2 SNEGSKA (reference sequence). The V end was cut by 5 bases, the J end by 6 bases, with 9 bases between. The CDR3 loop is CSAPSGDTQYF. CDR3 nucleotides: TGCAGTGCTCCCTCAGGGGATACGCAGTATTTT.